Listed here are 27 T cell receptor beta chains from one sample, sequenced in a study of cytomegalovirus exposure and HLA in healthy donors. The data were produced by immunoSEQ multiplex PCR, yet TCRdb's version contains in-frame clones alone and is incomplete. The table records around 180,000 clones, roughly 82% of them present only once. Material for sequencing was PBMCs. These receptors all come from a man aged 18 to 30 in good health and CMV-seropositive.

The rearrangement links TRBV27 to TRBJ2-3, with D perhaps TRBD2 (6 bases). Germline-derived CDR1 and CDR2 are MNHEY and SMNVEV (reference sequence). V was trimmed by 6 bases and J by 10 bases, leaving 11 bases between them. CDR3 length: 11 amino acids. The CDR3 loop reads CASRAGSAQYF. CDR3 nucleotide sequence: TGTGCCAGCAGAGCGGGCTCGGCGCAGTATTTT.

The chain joins TRBV10-2 to TRBJ1-3; tentative D call: TRBD1 (5 bases). V lost 3 bases and J lost 0, with 6 bases in between. This CDR3 contains 14 residues. Germline CDR1 WSHSY, CDR2 SAAADI. The CDR3 region is CASSDRVSGNTIYF. DNA of the CDR3: TGCGCCAGCAGTGACAGGGTCTCTGGAAACACCATATATTTT.

The J gene is TRBJ2-7, the V gene TRBV5-6, with TRBD1 matching over 8 bases. The CDR3 is 16 amino acids. CDR1 SGHDT and CDR2 YYEEEE come from the germline V gene. The trim removed 4 bases at V and 0 bases at J, leaving 9 bases unmatched. The CDR3 DNA reads as TGTGCCAGCAGCAAACAGGACAGGGCCAGCTCCTACGAGCAGTACTTC. Translation gives CASSKQDRASSYEQYF.

The V and J genes are TRBV12-2 and TRBJ2-5; the D call in the table, TRBD2, was not verified against the DNA. TRBV12-2 is reported as a pseudogene. The length of the CDR3 is 15 residues. CDR3 sequence reads: CASRLAYGRKETQYF. The DNA for the CDR3 is TGTGCAAGTCGCTTAGCGTATGGTAGAAAAGAGACCCAGTACTTC.

V is TRBV29-1 and J is TRBJ2-3; perhaps TRBD2 as D (5 bases). Deletions cut 2 bases from V and 2 bases from J, with 11 bases between. The CDR3 has 14 amino acids. Germline CDR1 and CDR2: SQVTM and ANQGSEA. CDR3 coding DNA: TGCAGCGTTGAACCGAGCGGACCCACAGATACGCAGTATTTT. This gives the protein CSVEPSGPTDTQYF.

This clone was counted a single time. The rearrangement links TRBV9 to TRBJ2-2; D possibly corresponds to TRBD2 (6 bases). V shed 2 bases and J shed 6 bases, with 14 bases lying between them. In germline, CDR1 is SGDLS, CDR2 YYNGEE. This CDR3 is 15 amino acids long. This CDR3 is CASSVGTPGAGELFF. Here the CDR3 DNA reads TGTGCCAGCAGCGTCGGGACCCCGGGGGCCGGGGAGCTGTTTTTT.

The chain is built from TRBV5-1 and TRBJ1-2; possibly TRBD1 for D (6 bases). V was pared by 0 bases and J by 2 bases, with 8 bases between. This CDR3 has 14 residues. Germline CDR1 and CDR2: SGHRS and YFSETQ. The CDR3 DNA reads TGCGCCAGCAGCTTGGACAGGGTAAACTATGGCTACACCTTC. This encodes CASSLDRVNYGYTF.

The V and J genes are TRBV7-6 and TRBJ2-3, with 11 bases aligning to TRBD1. V dropped 5 bases and J dropped 3; count of bases not matched to a gene: 4. The CDR3 runs to 15 residues. CDR1 and CDR2 from the germline V gene are SGHVS and FNYEAQ. CDR3 coding DNA: TGTGCCAGCAGCCCCAGGGACAGGGGGACAGATACGCAGTATTTT. It specifies CASSPRDRGTDTQYF.

The chain combines TRBV11-2 with TRBJ2-7; TRBD2 is a possible D gene (6 bases). Germline assignment: CDR1 SGHAT and CDR2 FQNNGV. V shed 7 bases and J shed 5 bases, with 9 bases lying between them. The CDR3 loop spans 11 amino acids. The CDR3 sequence: CASTPGDEQYF. The CDR3 bases are TGTGCCAGCACCCCGGGGGACGAGCAGTACTTC.

The rearrangement uses TRBV27 and TRBJ2-3; 7 nucleotides match TRBD2. This CDR3 is built from 16 residues. Germline CDR1 reads MNHEY; CDR2 reads SMNVEV (reference sequence). Trimming at V came to 5 bases and at J to 3 bases, leaving 11 bases not matched to a gene. CDR3: CASSPLGGESTDTQYF. CDR3 sequence (DNA): TGTGCCAGCAGTCCTCTTGGGGGGGAGTCGACAGATACGCAGTATTTT.

The J gene is TRBJ1-5, the V gene TRBV6-1; D uncertain. V was pared by 7 bases and J by 9 bases, with 7 bases between. Germline V CDR1 and CDR2: MNHNS, SASEGT. This CDR3 is built from 10 residues. This CDR3 reads CASTPGPQHF. The CDR3 DNA sequence: TGTGCCAGCACTCCAGGGCCCCAGCATTTT.

The genes are TRBV30 and TRBJ1-2; TRBD1 is a possible D gene (5 bases). Germline V gene data show CDR1 as GTSNPN and CDR2 as SVGIG (reference sequence). Trimming left V 3 bases short and J 3 bases short, with 8 bases between. This CDR3 has 12 amino acids. The CDR3 DNA reads as TGTGCCTGGAGACAGGAAGACTATGGCTACACCTTC. This codes for CAWRQEDYGYTF.

J is TRBJ2-1 and V is TRBV5-4; TRBD2 might be the D (6 bases). Trimming took off 2 bases at V and 5 bases at J, with 14 bases between the two ends. In germline, CDR1 is SGHNT, CDR2 YYREEE (reference sequence). This CDR3 comprises 15 residues. CDR3 DNA: TGTGCCAGCAGCTTACTAGCAAAGCAAAACAATGAGCAGTTCTTC. Amino acids: CASSLLAKQNNEQFF.

This clone was counted a few times. The gene calls are TRBV27 and TRBJ2-7; D call uncertain. CDR3 length: 14 residues. Trimming pared 3 bases from V and 2 bases from J, leaving 11 bases between. Germline V gene sequence: CDR1 MNHEY, CDR2 SMNVEV (reference sequence). The CDR3, as DNA: TGTGCCAGCAGTTTCTCCGGTCCTGCCTACGAGCAGTACTTC. It yields the protein CASSFSGPAYEQYF.

The chain couples TRBV7-8 to TRBJ1-4, with TRBD1 identical over 7 bases. V was pared by 3 bases and J by 3 bases, with 4 bases of the junction left unmatched. The CDR3 is made up of 15 amino acids. The germline CDR1 and CDR2 sequences are SGHVS and FQNEAQ. The CDR3 sequence: CASSLAGGANEKLFF. The CDR3 DNA reads TGTGCCAGCAGCTTGGCAGGGGGAGCTAATGAAAAACTGTTTTTT.

The J gene is TRBJ2-1, the V gene TRBV5-4; TRBD2 matches at 10 bases. Germline CDR1 reads SGHNT; CDR2 reads YYREEE (reference sequence). The CDR3 totals 15 residues. Trimming took 2 bases from V and 8 from J; bases not matched to a gene: 7. The CDR3 DNA sequence: TGTGCCAGCAGCTTACCGGGACTAGCGTCCGATGAGCAGTTCTTC. Residues: CASSLPGLASDEQFF.

The rearrangement links TRBV28 to TRBJ1-4, with D perhaps TRBD1 (5 bases). The ends were cut back, 4 bases at V and 10 bases at J, with 25 bases in the middle. The CDR3 contains 17 residues. Per germline, CDR1 MDHEN and CDR2 SYDVKM. The CDR3 region has the DNA TGTGCCAGCAGTTCCCCCCGCGGAGGGGAACCTACCGGAAAACTGTTTTTT. Translated: CASSSPRGGEPTGKLFF.

This chain connects TRBV5-4 to TRBJ1-4; a weak D match, TRBD1 (6 bases). Germline values: CDR1 SGHNT, CDR2 YYREEE (reference sequence). CDR3 length: 15 residues. The V and J ends lost 4 bases and 2 bases respectively, with 12 bases between them. The CDR3 sequence is CASSDQGPTNEKLFF. The DNA for the CDR3 is TGTGCCAGCAGCGACCAGGGGCCCACTAATGAAAAACTGTTTTTT.

This chain links TRBV6-1 with TRBJ1-2, with TRBD1 identical over 7 bases. The germline V gene has CDR1 MNHNS and CDR2 SASEGT. The V segment lost 6 bases and the J segment 2 bases; nucleotides outside the gene matches: 6. This CDR3 region has 14 residues. The CDR3, as DNA: TGTGCCAGCAGGTTCACAGGGGACAACTATGGCTACACCTTC. It yields the protein CASRFTGDNYGYTF.

The chain has TRBV7-6 and TRBJ2-7; maybe TRBD2 (6 bases). This CDR3 is built from 13 residues. Trimming removed 1 base from V and 6 bases from J, with 10 bases in between. CDR1 and CDR2 from the germline V gene are SGHVS and FNYEAQ. The CDR3 nucleotides read TGTGCCAGCAGCTTAGGGTTGGGGGGCGAGCAGTACTTC. The encoded protein is CASSLGLGGEQYF.

This clone occurred once. The chain joins TRBV5-6 to TRBJ1-1; TRBD1 matches 9 bases. After removal of 3 bases from V and 6 bases from J, the junction contained 15 bases not matched to a gene. CDR3 length equals 17 residues. Germline values: CDR1 SGHDT, CDR2 YYEEEE. CDR3: CASSSLVGTGKFAEAFF. DNA for the CDR3: TGTGCCAGCAGCTCTCTCGTAGGGACAGGGAAGTTCGCTGAAGCTTTCTTT.

In its sample, this clone was seen once. V usage is TRBV29-1 and J usage is TRBJ2-2, with TRBD1 identical over 7 bases. Germline V gene lookup returns CDR1 SQVTM and CDR2 ANQGSEA. After removal of 7 bases from V and 8 bases from J, the junction contained 10 bases not matched to a gene. The CDR3 loop spans 13 amino acids. The CDR3 region has the DNA TGCAGCGCGACACAGGGGTCGGTGGGGGAGCTGTTTTTT. Its translation is CSATQGSVGELFF.

This chain uses TRBV30 with TRBJ2-3; 11 bases agree with TRBD2. J was trimmed by 2 bases and V by 0 bases; bases with no gene match: 13. The V gene's germline CDR1 is GTSNPN and CDR2 SVGIG (reference sequence). The CDR3 length is 19 residues. The CDR3 here is CAWSVIFRLAGGVTDTQYF. As DNA, the CDR3 is TGTGCCTGGAGTGTAATCTTTCGTCTAGCGGGAGGAGTCACAGATACGCAGTATTTT.

The rearrangement joins TRBV11-2 to TRBJ2-1; 12 nucleotides agree with TRBD2. Unmatched junction bases numbered 3, after V lost 2 bases and J lost 10 bases. The CDR3 length is 14 residues. CDR1 SGHAT and CDR2 FQNNGV come from the germline V gene. CDR3 amino acids: CASSLRLAGGEQFF. The DNA for the CDR3 is TGTGCCAGCAGCTTAAGGCTAGCGGGAGGGGAGCAGTTCTTC.

V is TRBV6-5 and J is TRBJ1-5, with D possibly TRBD1 on 5 matching bases. This CDR3 has 14 amino acids. V lost 5 bases to trimming and J lost 7 bases, with 15 bases between them. Germline V CDR1 and CDR2: MNHEY, SVGAGI. The CDR3 here is CASSTREGRQPQHF. CDR3 bases: TGTGCCAGCAGTACGCGGGAGGGACGGCAGCCCCAGCATTTT.

The V call is TRBV7-9, the J call TRBJ2-5; 8 bases are a match to TRBD2. The germline V gene has CDR1 SEHNR and CDR2 FQNEAQ (reference sequence). V lost 0 bases and J lost 2; bases outside the gene matches: 5. This CDR3 has 16 residues. The CDR3, as DNA: TGTGCCAGCAGCTTAGCGAAGACTAGCGCTCAAGAGACCCAGTACTTC. It specifies CASSLAKTSAQETQYF.

The rearrangement joins TRBV18 to TRBJ1-1, with 10 nucleotides matching TRBD1. The CDR3 is made up of 15 amino acids. With V trimmed by 5 bases and J by 1 base, 4 bases remained unmatched. Looked up from germline, CDR1 is KGHSH and CDR2 is LQKENI. The CDR3 region is CASSYGTGENTEAFF. The DNA of the CDR3 is TGTGCCAGCTCATACGGGACAGGGGAGAACACTGAAGCTTTCTTT.